The rows below give T cell receptor beta chains drawn from one sample of a study of shared clonotypes between healthy human individuals. Sequencing was performed with immunoSEQ multiplex PCR; in TCRdb, only in-frame clones are kept and a portion is missing. The data contain some 2.4 million clones, roughly 93% of them singletons. Sequencing was carried out using naive CD4+ T cells from PBMCs. The source is a man younger than 35 in good health. Some clones in this sample may be carry-over from other donors' samples. Each CDR3 is given with its conserved first and last residue. The order of the fields is J gene, clone size, V gene, D gene, CDR3 protein, CDR3 DNA. The D gene is left open where the match is weak. Rows give clone size only sometimes, using once, few, many, or a class for an expanded clone.

J gene: TRBJ1-3; clone size: -; V gene: TRBV19; D gene: TRBD1; CDR3 protein: CASSIGTAGAGNTIYF; CDR3 DNA: TGTGCCAGTAGTATCGGGACAGCCGGTGCGGGAAACACCATATATTTT
J gene: TRBJ2-2; clone size: -; V gene: TRBV11-2; D gene: -; CDR3 protein: CASNRPNTGELFF; CDR3 DNA: TGTGCCAGCAACCGGCCGAACACCGGGGAGCTGTTTTTT
J gene: TRBJ2-3; clone size: once; V gene: TRBV30; D gene: TRBD2; CDR3 protein: CAWSASFAGGPDTQYF; CDR3 DNA: TGTGCCTGGAGTGCCTCTTTTGCGGGAGGGCCGGATACGCAGTATTTT
J gene: TRBJ1-1; clone size: -; V gene: TRBV27; D gene: -; CDR3 protein: CASSSGRGSEAFF; CDR3 DNA: TGTGCCAGCAGTTCCGGCCGGGGCAGTGAAGCTTTCTTT
J gene: TRBJ2-3; clone size: -; V gene: TRBV7-9; D gene: -; CDR3 protein: CASSLGTASTDTQYF; CDR3 DNA: TGTGCCAGCAGCTTAGGCACTGCTAGCACAGATACGCAGTATTTT
J gene: TRBJ2-3; clone size: -; V gene: TRBV15; D gene: -; CDR3 protein: CATSRDWTRAGARTDTQYF; CDR3 DNA: TGTGCCACCAGCAGAGATTGGACGCGAGCAGGGGCCCGCACAGATACGCAGTATTTT
J gene: TRBJ1-1; clone size: -; V gene: TRBV18; D gene: -; CDR3 protein: CASSHRVSEAFF; CDR3 DNA: TGTGCCAGCTCGCACAGGGTTTCCGAAGCTTTCTTT
J gene: TRBJ1-2; clone size: -; V gene: TRBV28; D gene: TRBD1; CDR3 protein: CASSFGRGRTNYGYTF; CDR3 DNA: TGTGCCAGCAGTTTTGGTAGGGGGCGGACTAACTATGGCTACACCTTC
J gene: TRBJ2-7; clone size: -; V gene: TRBV4-2; D gene: -; CDR3 protein: CASSHTAQSYEQYF; CDR3 DNA: TGTGCCAGCAGCCATACAGCGCAATCCTACGAGCAGTACTTC
J gene: TRBJ1-3; clone size: few; V gene: TRBV10-3; D gene: -; CDR3 protein: CAISESSGGDTIYF; CDR3 DNA: TGTGCCATCAGTGAGTCGTCGGGCGGGGACACCATATATTTT
J gene: TRBJ1-2; clone size: -; V gene: TRBV7-9; D gene: -; CDR3 protein: CASSLPPRADF; CDR3 DNA: TGTGCCAGCAGCTTACCCCCAAGGGCGGACTTC
J gene: TRBJ2-3; clone size: -; V gene: TRBV29-1; D gene: -; CDR3 protein: CSVGSVRGDTQYF; CDR3 DNA: TGCAGCGTTGGGTCCGTCAGGGGAGATACGCAGTATTTT
J gene: TRBJ1-2; clone size: -; V gene: TRBV2; D gene: -; CDR3 protein: CASNGPVDHHGYTF; CDR3 DNA: TGTGCCAGCAACGGGCCGGTAGACCATCATGGCTACACCTTC
J gene: TRBJ1-5; clone size: -; V gene: TRBV6-6; D gene: -; CDR3 protein: CASSYPQGLGQPQHF; CDR3 DNA: TGTGCCAGCAGTTACCCACAGGGCCTAGGTCAGCCCCAGCATTTT
J gene: TRBJ2-3; clone size: -; V gene: TRBV11-3; D gene: -; CDR3 protein: CASSSRWGDTQYF; CDR3 DNA: TGTGCCAGCAGCTCCCGCTGGGGAGATACGCAGTATTTT
J gene: TRBJ2-5; clone size: -; V gene: TRBV28; D gene: -; CDR3 protein: CASSPSAGRLLQETQYF; CDR3 DNA: TGTGCCAGCAGCCCCTCCGCGGGACGCCTACTCCAAGAGACCCAGTACTTC
J gene: TRBJ2-3; clone size: -; V gene: TRBV18; D gene: -; CDR3 protein: CASSPYDSVNTQYF; CDR3 DNA: TGTGCCAGCTCACCCTATGACTCGGTCAATACGCAGTATTTT
J gene: TRBJ2-1; clone size: -; V gene: TRBV11-2; D gene: TRBD1; CDR3 protein: CASSLEPGQGRNEQFF; CDR3 DNA: TGTGCCAGCAGCTTAGAGCCGGGACAGGGTAGGAATGAGCAGTTCTTC
J gene: TRBJ1-3; clone size: once; V gene: TRBV6-5; D gene: TRBD1; CDR3 protein: CASQDRAFGNTIYF; CDR3 DNA: TGTGCCAGCCAAGACAGGGCTTTCGGAAACACCATATATTTT
J gene: TRBJ2-1; clone size: -; V gene: TRBV9; D gene: -; CDR3 protein: CASSVLSANSYNEQFF; CDR3 DNA: TGTGCCAGCAGCGTCTTGAGCGCCAACTCCTACAATGAGCAGTTCTTC
J gene: TRBJ2-4; clone size: -; V gene: TRBV7-9; D gene: -; CDR3 protein: CASSHAGAAKNIQYF; CDR3 DNA: TGTGCCAGCAGCCACGCGGGGGCGGCCAAAAACATTCAGTACTTC
J gene: TRBJ2-7; clone size: -; V gene: TRBV11-2; D gene: -; CDR3 protein: CASSSGVSLHEQYF; CDR3 DNA: TGTGCCAGCAGCTCGGGGGTTAGCCTTCATGAGCAGTACTTC
J gene: TRBJ2-7; clone size: -; V gene: TRBV9; D gene: -; CDR3 protein: CASSVGSEVPYEQYF; CDR3 DNA: TGTGCCAGCAGCGTAGGGAGTGAAGTCCCCTACGAGCAGTACTTC
J gene: TRBJ2-1; clone size: -; V gene: TRBV9; D gene: TRBD2; CDR3 protein: CASSLTSAPYNEQFF; CDR3 DNA: TGTGCCAGCAGCCTAACTAGCGCCCCGTACAATGAGCAGTTCTTC
J gene: TRBJ1-2; clone size: -; V gene: TRBV28; D gene: -; CDR3 protein: CASSRSNRQIYGYTF; CDR3 DNA: TGTGCCAGCAGTCGGAGCAATAGACAGATCTATGGCTACACCTTC
J gene: TRBJ1-1; clone size: -; V gene: TRBV7-6; D gene: -; CDR3 protein: CASSLGPMNTEAFF; CDR3 DNA: TGTGCCAGCAGCTTAGGCCCTATGAACACTGAAGCTTTCTTT
J gene: TRBJ2-5; clone size: -; V gene: TRBV11-1; D gene: TRBD1; CDR3 protein: CASSPWGQRLETQYF; CDR3 DNA: TGTGCCAGCAGCCCATGGGGACAGAGATTAGAGACCCAGTACTTC
J gene: TRBJ2-7; clone size: -; V gene: TRBV6-6; D gene: -; CDR3 protein: CASSYIRGGEQYF; CDR3 DNA: TGTGCCAGCAGTTACATTCGGGGTGGCGAGCAGTACTTC
J gene: TRBJ1-2; clone size: -; V gene: TRBV10-3; D gene: -; CDR3 protein: CAISESRSADSTYGYTF; CDR3 DNA: TGTGCCATCAGTGAGTCGAGGTCTGCAGACTCAACCTATGGCTACACCTTC
J gene: TRBJ2-7; clone size: -; V gene: TRBV28; D gene: TRBD1; CDR3 protein: CASSFAIPAGGSYEQYF; CDR3 DNA: TGTGCCAGCAGTTTCGCCATCCCGGCAGGGGGCTCCTACGAGCAGTACTTC
J gene: TRBJ2-1; clone size: once; V gene: TRBV5-1; D gene: -; CDR3 protein: CASSLLGSGSYNEQFF; CDR3 DNA: TGCGCCAGCAGCTTATTGGGATCTGGCTCCTACAATGAGCAGTTCTTC
J gene: TRBJ2-2; clone size: -; V gene: TRBV29-1; D gene: -; CDR3 protein: CSVGVGTPNTGELFF; CDR3 DNA: TGCAGCGTTGGTGTCGGGACACCGAACACCGGGGAGCTGTTTTTT
J gene: TRBJ2-7; clone size: -; V gene: TRBV10-2; D gene: TRBD2; CDR3 protein: CASSESGGRGSDEQYF; CDR3 DNA: TGCGCCAGCAGTGAGTCGGGCGGGAGAGGATCCGACGAGCAGTACTTC
J gene: TRBJ2-2; clone size: -; V gene: TRBV4-1; D gene: -; CDR3 protein: CASSHGRDRELFF; CDR3 DNA: TGCGCCAGCAGTCACGGAAGGGACAGGGAGCTGTTTTTT
J gene: TRBJ1-3; clone size: once; V gene: TRBV6-7; D gene: TRBD1; CDR3 protein: CASSYSGQGKRIFSGNTIYF; CDR3 DNA: TGTGCCAGCAGTTACTCGGGACAGGGAAAAAGGATCTTCTCTGGAAACACCATATATTTT
J gene: TRBJ2-3; clone size: -; V gene: TRBV7-9; D gene: -; CDR3 protein: CASSPALSTDTQYF; CDR3 DNA: TGTGCCAGCAGCCCGGCTCTGAGCACAGATACGCAGTATTTT
J gene: TRBJ2-1; clone size: -; V gene: TRBV4-1; D gene: -; CDR3 protein: CASSRGEATPGNEQFF; CDR3 DNA: TGCGCCAGCAGCAGGGGGGAAGCCACTCCGGGTAATGAGCAGTTCTTC
J gene: TRBJ2-7; clone size: -; V gene: TRBV7-6; D gene: -; CDR3 protein: CASSLELETKYEQYF; CDR3 DNA: TGTGCCAGCAGCTTAGAACTGGAGACGAAGTACGAGCAGTACTTC
J gene: TRBJ2-5; clone size: -; V gene: TRBV2; D gene: -; CDR3 protein: CASSPSVSQYF; CDR3 DNA: TGTGCCAGCAGCCCCTCAGTGAGCCAGTACTTC
J gene: TRBJ2-3; clone size: -; V gene: TRBV19; D gene: -; CDR3 protein: CASRRTGFSADTQYF; CDR3 DNA: TGTGCCAGTAGAAGGACGGGGTTTAGCGCAGATACGCAGTATTTT
J gene: TRBJ2-7; clone size: -; V gene: TRBV6-1; D gene: -; CDR3 protein: CASSEAIQTYEQYF; CDR3 DNA: TGTGCCAGCAGTGAAGCCATACAGACCTACGAGCAGTACTTC
J gene: TRBJ2-2; clone size: -; V gene: TRBV5-1; D gene: -; CDR3 protein: CASSLGPGRNTGELFF; CDR3 DNA: TGCGCCAGCAGCTTGGGACCCGGGAGGAACACCGGGGAGCTGTTTTTT
J gene: TRBJ1-2; clone size: once; V gene: TRBV7-3; D gene: -; CDR3 protein: CASSLDNPFPLISSYGYTF; CDR3 DNA: TGTGCCAGCAGCCTGGACAACCCTTTCCCCTTAATCTCTTCTTATGGCTACACCTTC
J gene: TRBJ2-7; clone size: -; V gene: TRBV12-5; D gene: TRBD2; CDR3 protein: CASGLAPWLAGSEQYF; CDR3 DNA: TGTGCTAGTGGTTTGGCCCCTTGGCTAGCGGGAAGCGAGCAGTACTTC
J gene: TRBJ2-7; clone size: once; V gene: TRBV5-4; D gene: -; CDR3 protein: CASSLVPGAYEQYF; CDR3 DNA: TGTGCCAGCAGCTTGGTTCCAGGTGCCTACGAGCAGTACTTC
J gene: TRBJ2-7; clone size: -; V gene: TRBV28; D gene: -; CDR3 protein: CASSSSNRFYEQYF; CDR3 DNA: TGTGCCAGCAGTTCCTCGAACCGGTTCTACGAGCAGTACTTC
J gene: TRBJ2-1; clone size: -; V gene: TRBV6-1; D gene: -; CDR3 protein: CASSDVGVSYNEQFF; CDR3 DNA: TGTGCCAGCAGTGATGTGGGAGTTTCCTACAATGAGCAGTTCTTC
J gene: TRBJ2-7; clone size: -; V gene: TRBV28; D gene: -; CDR3 protein: CASGKLVGEQYF; CDR3 DNA: TGTGCCAGCGGTAAACTAGTAGGCGAGCAGTACTTC